This is a list of T cell receptor beta chains from one sample in a study of neurological immune-mediated disorders. Via MiXCR, TCRdb re-called the 5' RACE reads, giving one row per CDR3 protein. The data contain 70,000 to 95,000 distinct CDR3 sequences, 13% to 15% of them singletons. Sample: PBMCs. Receptors originate from a woman aged 50 to 60 in good health. The CDR3 runs from the conserved cysteine through the conserved F or W. Fields, in order: V gene, J gene, D gene, clone size, CDR3 protein, CDR3 DNA. The D gene is left open where the match is weak. Part of the rows lack a size; the others show once, few, many or a class for expanded clones.

TRBV28	TRBJ2-4	TRBD2	many	CASSLGGSLNIQYF	TGTGCCAGCAGTTTGGGGGGGTCACTGAACATTCAGTACTTC
TRBV5-6	TRBJ2-7	TRBD1	.	CASSSAGTAIYYEQYF	TGTGCCAGCAGCTCCGCCGGGACAGCTATATACTATGAGCAGTACTTC
TRBV6-6	TRBJ1-6	.	many	CASSYGGEGSPLHF	TGTGCCAGCAGTTACGGGGGGGAGGGTTCACCCCTCCACTTT
TRBV2	TRBJ1-3	.	many	CASRVDISGNTIYF	TGTGCCAGCAGAGTAGACATCTCTGGAAACACCATATATTTT
TRBV27	TRBJ2-3	.	many	CASNGYGGTQYF	TGTGCCAGCAACGGCTACGGGGGTACGCAGTATTTT
TRBV5-1	TRBJ1-6	.	many	CASSTEGGQSNSPLHF	TGCGCCAGCAGCACAGAAGGGGGACAAAGTAATTCACCCCTCCACTTT
TRBV27	TRBJ2-2	TRBD2	.	CASKPLLLAGGSNTGELFF	TGTGCCAGTAAACCCCTCCTCCTAGCGGGGGGGTCGAACACCGGGGAGCTGTTTTTT
TRBV11-2	TRBJ2-1	.	many	CASRYGRWGENEQFF	TGTGCCAGCAGATACGGGAGATGGGGTGAGAATGAGCAGTTCTTC
TRBV5-1	TRBJ2-1	TRBD1	many	CASNPSPGQGTNNEQFF	TGCGCCAGCAATCCCTCCCCGGGACAGGGAACCAACAATGAGCAGTTCTTC
TRBV7-2	TRBJ1-6	.	many	CASSLSYNSPLHF	TGTGCCAGCAGCCTGAGTTATAATTCACCCCTCCACTTT
TRBV12-3/TRBV12-4	TRBJ1-3	.	.	CASSFSAIHSGNTIYF	TGTGCCAGCAGTTTCTCCGCCATCCACTCTGGAAACACCATATATTTT
TRBV28	TRBJ2-7	.	many	CASTPFGQNPSYEQYF	TGTGCCAGCACCCCCTTCGGGCAGAACCCCTCCTACGAGCAGTACTTC
TRBV28	TRBJ1-2	.	many	CASMKSGYGYTF	TGTGCCAGCATGAAATCCGGCTATGGCTACACCTTC
TRBV15	TRBJ2-3	.	many	CATSSYGADTQYF	TGTGCCACCAGTAGCTACGGGGCAGATACGCAGTATTTT
TRBV5-1	TRBJ1-1	.	many	CASSGGVGTEAFF	TGCGCCAGCAGCGGGGGGGTTGGCACTGAAGCTTTCTTT
TRBV30	TRBJ2-2	.	.	CAWSVVAGELFF	TGTGCCTGGAGTGTGGTAGCCGGGGAGCTGTTTTTT
TRBV11-2	TRBJ1-1	.	many	CASAKESMNTEAFF	TGTGCCAGCGCAAAGGAGAGCATGAACACTGAAGCTTTCTTT
TRBV6-2/TRBV6-3	TRBJ2-7	TRBD1	.	CASSWTGAYEQYF	TGTGCCAGCAGTTGGACAGGGGCATACGAGCAGTACTTC
TRBV5-6	TRBJ2-3	.	many	CASSLFGGQGDTQYF	TGTGCCAGCAGCTTGTTCGGGGGGCAAGGAGATACGCAGTATTTT
TRBV6-5	TRBJ2-1	TRBD2	few	CASSALVVAGGVGEQFF	TGTGCCAGCAGTGCCCTGGTAGTAGCGGGGGGGGTAGGTGAGCAGTTCTTC
TRBV28	TRBJ2-3	.	.	CASSHPLDTQYF	TGTGCCAGCAGCCACCCTTTAGATACGCAGTATTTT
TRBV10-3	TRBJ2-1	TRBD1	once	CAISERKGAYDEQFF	TGTGCCATCAGTGAAAGAAAGGGGGCCTACGATGAGCAGTTCTTC
TRBV28	TRBJ1-1	TRBD1	many	CASSIGTENTEAFF	TGTGCCAGCAGTATCGGGACAGAGAACACTGAAGCTTTCTTT
TRBV12-3/TRBV12-4	TRBJ2-5	TRBD2	many	CASSRAGVETQYF	TGTGCCAGCAGCAGAGCGGGAGTGGAGACCCAGTACTTC
TRBV29-1	TRBJ1-4	.	many	CSVLAGTVQGGLFF	TGCAGCGTTTTGGCGGGGACGGTACAAGGGGGACTGTTTTTT
TRBV27	TRBJ2-3	.	many	CASSPMRGDTQYF	TGTGCCAGCAGTCCAATGAGGGGGGATACGCAGTATTTT
TRBV12-3/TRBV12-4	TRBJ2-3	TRBD2	many	CASSLNPSGMDTQYF	TGTGCCAGCAGTTTAAATCCCAGCGGGATGGATACGCAGTATTTT
TRBV6-5	TRBJ2-1	.	many	CASSPLSSYNEQFF	TGTGCCAGCAGCCCCCTAAGCTCCTACAATGAGCAGTTCTTC
TRBV5-1	TRBJ1-2	.	many	CASSLSGPAYGYTF	TGCGCCAGCAGCTTGTCAGGACCAGCCTATGGCTACACCTTC
TRBV20-1	TRBJ1-6	TRBD1	many	CSASQGARNSPLHF	TGCAGTGCATCGCAGGGGGCGCGGAATTCACCCCTCCACTTT
TRBV5-1	TRBJ1-4	TRBD1	.	CASSGGTAAATNEKLFF	TGCGCCAGCAGCGGAGGGACAGCCGCTGCAACTAATGAAAAACTGTTTTTT
TRBV15	TRBJ1-6	.	many	CATRTGTEGGSPLHF	TGTGCCACCAGAACCGGGACGGAAGGGGGTTCACCCCTCCACTTT